Listed below are T cell receptor beta chains from one sample, sequenced in a study of shared clonotypes between healthy human individuals. Libraries were prepared by immunoSEQ multiplex PCR; TCRdb keeps only in-frame clonotypes and omits some of them. The sample yields 450,000 to 500,000 clones, roughly 80% seen once. The specimen sequenced was PBMCs. These receptor sequences come from a woman aged 40-49 years in good health. Some clones in this sample may be carry-over from other donors' samples. Both conserved end residues are part of each CDR3.

J,length,V,CDR3
TRBJ1-2,11,TRBV19,CASSISGANTF
TRBJ1-2,14,TRBV5-4,CASSFDSADYGYTF
TRBJ2-1,12,TRBV4-3,CASSQAGDEQFF
TRBJ2-3,17,TRBV28,CASSIPSLAGATDTQYF
TRBJ2-2,15,TRBV4-2,CASSQAGPTAGELFF
TRBJ2-5,16,TRBV18,CASSPSPSGIQKTQYF
TRBJ2-7,14,TRBV28,CASSVGLAVYEQYF
TRBJ1-5,15,TRBV4-2,CASSQDSDSNQPQHF
TRBJ2-3,16,TRBV4-2,CASSLGGGSRTDTQYF
TRBJ2-3,15,TRBV7-9,CASSLLAGGLDTQYF
TRBJ1-3,17,TRBV7-9,CASSFGAGGRNGNTIYF
-,13,TRBV10-1,CASSPAGDYEQYF
TRBJ1-2,13,TRBV9,CASGRGSDFGYTF
TRBJ1-2,12,TRBV19,CASSIFGVGYTF
TRBJ2-1,16,TRBV9,CASSAFSGTSGDEQFF
TRBJ2-3,16,TRBV28,CASKIKGGAPTDTQYF
TRBJ2-2,17,TRBV7-3,CASSFGSGRTNTGELFF
TRBJ1-1,14,TRBV27,CASSYRGQNTEAFF
TRBJ2-7,16,TRBV6-1,CASSENMGQGANEQYF
TRBJ2-7,14,TRBV28,CASSSGTGAYEQYF
TRBJ2-3,17,TRBV4-3,CASSQDPPGLGTDTQYF
TRBJ1-2,14,TRBV19,CASSPSTGSYGYTF
TRBJ1-3,15,TRBV10-3,CAIRPSDRAGNTIYF
TRBJ2-5,15,TRBV10-1,CASSAVAGGEETQYF
TRBJ2-7,15,TRBV2,CASRQTSGTSGEQYF
TRBJ2-1,13,TRBV7-9,CASSLTGYNEQFF
TRBJ2-7,14,TRBV18,CASSQGLAGDEQYF
TRBJ1-1,15,TRBV29-1,CSVRAGWGMNTEAFF
TRBJ2-5,13,TRBV10-3,CAISDRAQETQYF
TRBJ2-1,16,TRBV10-3,CAIQTELGTGDNEQFF
TRBJ1-5,12,TRBV15,CATSPNNQPQHF
TRBJ1-1,12,TRBV29-1,CSVVQGDTEAFF
TRBJ2-3,13,TRBV6-6,CASSYHPSDTQYF
TRBJ1-4,14,TRBV10-2,CASSLTGPWEKLFF
TRBJ1-5,13,TRBV19,CASSSEGPQPQHF
TRBJ2-1,13,TRBV5-1,CASSWTSGSEQFF
TRBJ2-7,15,TRBV25-1,CASRSPGQGYYEQYF
TRBJ2-7,14,TRBV7-2,CASSTQDFPYEQYF
TRBJ2-1,17,TRBV14,CASSQDKAAGFYNEQFF
TRBJ2-5,15,TRBV7-2,CASSQVAGEGETQYF
TRBJ1-1,15,TRBV5-1,CASSPRGRQDTEAFF
TRBJ2-1,14,TRBV6-1,CASSGSDSYNEQFF
TRBJ2-7,15,TRBV11-2,CASSLELGLGYEQYF
TRBJ2-7,14,TRBV28,CASSPTGISYEQYF
TRBJ2-6,14,TRBV9,CASSDVSGANVLTF
TRBJ2-3,16,TRBV9,CASSPALAGSTDTQYF
TRBJ2-3,11,TRBV29-1,CSADFTDTQYF
TRBJ2-2,14,TRBV6-1,CASSRNKELGELFF
TRBJ2-7,14,TRBV18,CASSPPGYSYEQYF
TRBJ2-1,15,TRBV10-3,CATGREGVRGNEQFF
TRBJ2-7,13,TRBV6-6,CASSYSGPYGQYF
TRBJ2-2,16,TRBV2,CASRRYQATNTGELFF
TRBJ1-5,13,TRBV5-1,CASSLGPNQPQHF
-,14,TRBV6-1,CASTEGSGRVEQYF
TRBJ1-1,16,TRBV4-1,CASSQIGQGWRTEAFF
TRBJ1-1,12,TRBV6-5,CASSYQTGEAFF
TRBJ1-1,13,TRBV6-1,CASREGVDTEAFF
TRBJ1-4,15,TRBV25-1,CASSDSGQRNEKLFF
TRBJ1-2,14,TRBV5-1,CASSLGTGGYGYTF